This T cell receptor beta chain was identified during a study of T cells in Graves' hyperthyroidism and ophthalmopathy (dated by TCRdb to the late 2010s). Turning to the overall study: Peripheral blood was sampled at the time of initial diagnosis, prior to any treatment. Thyroid tissue and blood T-cell repertoires from roughly six Graves' hyperthyroidism patients were also compared in the study. An independent validation cohort of about 19 hyperthyroidism patients and approximately 15 patients who later progressed to ophthalmopathy tested prospective prediction of ophthalmopathy. Once sampling was done, hyperthyroidism patients were given methimazole at a starting dose of 30 mg daily, whereas ophthalmopathy patients were given high-dose intravenous methylprednisolone. For training and testing, the 100 or so patients in the discovery cohort were randomly divided in a 7:3 ratio. According to the paper, TCR Vbeta CDR3 sequencing was carried out on some 130 peripheral blood samples, which came from over 40 ophthalmopathy, fewer than 80 hyperthyroidism and approximately 17 progressor patients. To identify distinguishing TCR V-J signatures, a discovery cohort of 100 patients was used, comprising 43 with Graves' ophthalmopathy and around 60 with stable Graves' hyperthyroidism. The paper's findings and limits, for the study overall: A model built on a 13 V-J signature distinguished ophthalmopathy from stable hyperthyroidism, reaching approximately 89% sensitivity and around 81% specificity in cross-validation and 80%/75% in testing. In validation, the model predicted progression to ophthalmopathy a median of roughly 6.2 months before onset, with over 60% sensitivity and around 76% specificity. Most expanded thyroid clonotypes (frequency above 0.001) were also found in blood, which suggests that blood repertoires may mirror thyroid immune responses. Sample size was not statistically predetermined, and investigators were not blinded to group allocation.

Including cysteine and phenylalanine, the CDR3 has 15 amino acids. Solely the CDR3 DNA is kept, with 45 bases framed from the first base. The germline V gene encodes CDR1 SGHNT and CDR2 YENEEA. The germline ends are 14 bases apart after V is trimmed by 5 bases and J by 1 base. As for this clonotype: Its antigen remains undetermined. No base-level quality is on record; no much larger clone is a single base apart.

The TCR beta CDR3 regions were amplified from RNA transcripts. The TCR CDR3 was subjected to a first round of RT-PCR using the HTBI primer set and the Qiagen OneStep RT-PCR kit. A second multiplex PCR round built the libraries, followed by size selection and purification. Paired-end sequencing of the libraries was performed with 100 bp reads on an Illumina HiSeq2000. The paper's data handling went like this. SOAPnuke was used to process the raw data, removing reads that contained adapters or uncalled bases, had a mean Phred below 15, or lacked an exact match to the constant primer or identifier. COPE v1.2.5 was used to merge the high-quality paired reads, and each unique nucleotide sequence was defined as a clonotype. MiTCR v1.1 was used to align clonotypes to the IMGT TRBV, TRBD and TRBJ reference segments. Only V-J combinations with frequency above 0.0001, covering 99.2% of repertoires, were analysed. The TCS score was defined as the ratio of F50 (clonal expansion) to E x V (chaos), calculated using BLOSUM62-based TCRdist between CDR3 peptides within each V-J. Welch's t-statistics and random forest reduced roughly 530 V-J features to 13, which were used in a naive Bayes classifier (R e1071). TCRdb cleaned the public reads at Q25 with fastp, built clones with MiXCR and kept in-frame beta chains. Rows are combined by CDR3 protein, so each entry shows the most common genes and DNA. The V and J calls come from TCRdb's annotation, not from the publication. Present in this sample are 210,000 or so distinct CDR3 sequences, roughly 15% of which were seen just once. Under 65% of the sample is in the top ten clones.

A patient counted as having stable Graves' hyperthyroidism if no progression to ophthalmopathy occurred over 18 months of follow-up. Hyperthyroidism patients were newly diagnosed, with disease duration under 2 months, and aged 18 to 65 years. Any patient with an uncontrolled infection, another autoimmune disease, pregnancy or lactation was excluded. Diagnoses relied on clinical symptoms, serum thyroxine and TRAb, thyroid ultrasound and orbital computed tomography. PBMCs were isolated from 10 ml of fresh peripheral blood by Ficoll-Paque density gradient centrifugation. Trizol reagent was used to extract total RNA, and RNA quality was then checked on an Agilent 2100 Bioanalyzer.

Sequencing was carried out using blood. This clonotype was sampled from a man between 45 and 60 years old with Graves' hyperthyroidism. The chain couples TRBV11-3 to TRBJ1-1, with TRBD1 as a weak D call on 5 bases. CDR3 protein: CASSPGGVTNTEAFF. The bases read TGTGCCAGCAGCCCCGGGGGAGTAACGAACACTGAAGCTTTCTTT.